One and the same sample provided the 14 T cell receptor beta chains below, sequenced in a study of response to subunit inactivated influenza vaccine. TCRdb used MiXCR to reprocess the RT-PCR reads, holding one entry per CDR3 protein. The sample yields 530,000 or so distinct CDR3 sequences, 25% seen once. Specimen: CD4+ T cells sorted from PBMCs, collected roughly 5 days after vaccination. These receptors were obtained from a man between 45 and 60 years old who received an inactivated influenza vaccine.

The rearrangement uses TRBV11-2 and TRBJ2-3; 9 bases fit TRBD1. This CDR3 is built from 18 residues. The trim removed 6 bases at V and 2 bases at J, leaving 15 bases unmatched. CDR1 and CDR2 (germline): SGHAT, FQNNGV. The CDR3 sequence is CASRYGKGQGNPTDTQYF. In DNA, the CDR3 is TGTGCCAGCAGATACGGAAAGGGACAGGGTAACCCCACAGATACGCAGTATTTT. Complete variable domain (other parts from reference TRBV11-2 and TRBJ2-3): EAGVAQSPRYKIIEKRQSVAFWCNPISGHATLYWYQQILGQGPKLLIQFQNNGVVDDSQLPKDRFSAERLKGVDSTLKIQPAKLEDSAVYLCASRYGKGQGNPTDTQYFGPGTRLTVL.

This clonotype was observed a few times. The V and J genes are TRBV6-5 and TRBJ2-4; TRBD1 agrees at 11 bases. The germline V gene encodes CDR1 MNHEY and CDR2 SVGAGI. V was pared by 0 bases and J by 6 bases, with 4 bases of the junction left unmatched. This CDR3 has 16 amino acids. As DNA, the CDR3 is TGTGCCAGCAGTTACTCCGGGGACAGGGGGTTAAACATTCAGTACTTC. It encodes CASSYSGDRGLNIQYF.

This CDR3 is CASSQDYGRITGELFF. The CDR3, as DNA: TGCGCCAGCAGCCAAGATTACGGACGAATCACCGGGGAGCTGTTTTTT. This chain uses TRBV4-3 with TRBJ2-2; no clear D. From germline, CDR1 is LGHNA and CDR2 YSLEER. The CDR3 has 16 amino acids. Trimming left V 0 bases short and J 4 bases short, with 12 bases between.

This clonotype occurred once. The chain links TRBV3-1 to TRBJ2-1, with D perhaps TRBD2 (5 bases). V shed 3 bases and J shed 2 bases, with 11 bases lying between them. Germline V CDR1 and CDR2: LGHDT, YNNKEL (reference sequence). CDR3 length equals 15 residues. The CDR3 protein is CASSQVLVAYNEQFF. The CDR3 DNA reads as TGTGCCAGCAGCCAGGTACTAGTCGCCTACAATGAGCAGTTCTTC.

In its sample, this clonotype was seen a few times. The J gene is TRBJ2-1, the V gene TRBV20-1, with unresolved D. With 6 bases removed from V and 5 bases from J, the gap between germline ends came to 14 bases. The CDR3 extends over 13 amino acids. Per germline, CDR1 DFQATT and CDR2 SNEGSKA (reference sequence). CDR3 DNA sequence: TGCAGTGCCCACCTAGACCTGGACAATGAGCAGTTCTTC. It is translated as CSAHLDLDNEQFF.

The rearrangement links TRBV28 to TRBJ2-7; D gene unclear. Germline CDR1 is MDHEN and CDR2 is SYDVKM. The CDR3 covers 15 residues. Trimming left V 6 bases short and J 0 bases short, with 15 bases between. This CDR3 reads CASSLTAADSYEQYF. The CDR3 nucleotides read TGTGCCAGCAGCCTTACGGCAGCTGACTCCTACGAGCAGTACTTC.

The sample holds many counts of this clonotype. The V and J genes are TRBV5-1 and TRBJ1-1; D is perhaps TRBD1 (5 bases). Germline CDR1 and CDR2: SGHRS and YFSETQ. The ends were cut back, 4 bases at V and 4 bases at J, with 14 bases in the middle. The CDR3 runs to 14 residues. The DNA of the CDR3 is TGCGCCAGCAGCCCCTATGGACAAGGCACTGAAGCTTTCTTT. Its translation is CASSPYGQGTEAFF.

This clonotype was detected ten times or more. V usage is TRBV12-3 or TRBV12-4 and J usage is TRBJ1-1; weak D call: TRBD1 (6 bases). V dropped 2 bases and J dropped 4 bases, with 11 bases sitting between them. The CDR3 has 14 amino acids. Written as DNA, the CDR3 is TGTGCCAGCAGTTTAAGGCAGGGGAGCACTGAAGCTTTCTTT. Translating gives CASSLRQGSTEAFF.

There are a few counts of this clonotype. This chain connects TRBV2 to TRBJ2-3; 7 positions match TRBD2. Germline values: CDR1 SNHLY, CDR2 FYNNEI. V lost 3 bases and J lost 8; bases outside the gene matches: 11. This CDR3 comprises 15 residues. CDR3 DNA: TGTGCCAGCAGTGATGGCGGGGGTTTGCGGTCTACGCAGTATTTT. It translates to CASSDGGGLRSTQYF.

This clonotype was recorded only once. At one end, the junction sequence differs from germline, possibly due to a read error. The chain combines TRBV29-1 with TRBJ1-1; D may be TRBD1 (6 bases). CDR1 and CDR2 (germline): SQVTM, ANQGSEA. The CDR3 is made up of 16 amino acids. The CDR3 DNA is TGCACCGTTGTTAGGGGGTACTTACGAACGGACACTGAAGCTTTCTTT. Amino acid sequence: CTVVRGYLRTDTEAFF.

Remarks on this clonotype: Its ends do not fully match the called genes, so a read error is possible. This sequence joins TRBV4-3 and TRBJ2-5, with 8 bases fitting TRBD2. The germline gives CDR1 LGHNA, CDR2 YSLEER. The CDR3 consists of 15 residues. The DNA of the CDR3 is TGCTCCAGCAGCCAAGACCGGGGGGGCACGGAGACCCAGTACTTC. It yields the protein CSSSQDRGGTETQYF.

CDR3 loop: CASSGPGSQPQHF. In nucleotides, the CDR3 is TGTGCCAGCAGTGGGCCCGGGTCTCAGCCCCAGCATTTT. The chain couples TRBV28 to TRBJ1-5; D not certain. This CDR3 has 13 amino acids. Germline V gene data show CDR1 as MDHEN and CDR2 as SYDVKM. V was pared by 5 bases and J by 6 bases, with 11 bases between.

In this sample, this clonotype turned up a few times. The V call is TRBV20-1, the J call TRBJ2-3, with no clear D. V lost 1 base, J lost 2 bases, and 13 bases lay in between. Germline assignment: CDR1 DFQATT and CDR2 SNEGSKA (reference sequence). This CDR3 has 15 amino acids. The CDR3: CSARGDWPHTDTQYF. The CDR3 nucleotides read TGCAGTGCTAGAGGAGATTGGCCCCACACAGATACGCAGTATTTT.

This clonotype was detected only a few times. The rearrangement links TRBV5-6 to TRBJ1-2, with D tentatively TRBD1 (6 bases). Trimming removed 4 bases from V and 3 bases from J, with 16 bases in between. This CDR3 region has 15 residues. Germline V lookup: CDR1 SGHDT, CDR2 YYEEEE. CDR3 loop: CASSTDGTMHYGYTF. CDR3 nucleotides: TGTGCCAGCAGCACAGACGGGACAATGCACTATGGCTACACCTTC. The variable domain in full, with the rest retrieved from reference TRBV5-6 and TRBJ1-2, is DAGVTQSPTHLIKTRGQQVTLRCSPKSGHDTVSWYQQALGQGPQFIFQYYEEEERQRGNFPDRFSGHQFPNYSSELNVNALLLGDSALYLCASSTDGTMHYGYTFGSGTRLTVV.